This T cell receptor beta chain was obtained from a study of blood T cells in healthy people across ages (dated by TCRdb to about 2015). At the level of the whole study: In model experiments, template switching captured roughly one uniquely barcoded TCR beta cDNA molecule for every two T cells. The study analyzed two additional independent replicas of 1 million unique cDNA reads from the same blood draw for two donors, one aged 18 to 30 and one aged 80 or older. Donors of different ages were randomly distributed across sequencing lanes to avoid experimental bias. Using deep sequencing normalized with unique cDNA molecular identifiers, the study measured how TCR beta repertoire diversity changes with age. The donors were divided into four age groups: young (average approximately 15 years), middle-aged (around 37), aged (under 70) and long-lived (roughly 82).

As concerns this clonotype: Its cognate antigen has yet to be identified. The germline gene is not matched at one end of the junction; a read error may be the cause.

Study-wide conclusions, independent of this receptor: Observed TCR beta diversity correlated strongly with the percentage of naive T cells measured by flow cytometry. Compared with the aged group, the long-lived group had more naive CD4+ T cells, fewer expanded clones and increased TCR diversity, a pattern suggesting age selection. Observed TCR beta diversity per million T cells fell roughly linearly with age, and a significant reduction was already apparent by age about 36. Estimates of total diversity based on one million sequenced T cells were considered lower bounds and underestimates. Conclusive comparison of naive and antigen-experienced compartments was prevented by the profiling of bulk unsorted PBMCs. The CMV infection status of donors was not known, potentially confounding age-related changes in expanded clonotypes.

Donors were roughly 40 systemically healthy Caucasian individuals from Russia aged roughly 6 to 90 years. About 9.8 milliliters of peripheral blood were drawn from each donor into EDTA-treated Vacutainer tubes. Ficoll-Paque density-gradient centrifugation was used to isolate PBMCs, with at least 6.5 million per sample. Total RNA was extracted from PBMCs with Trizol reagent, with at least 5 micrograms obtained per sample. Naive CD45RAhigh/CD27high T cell percentages were measured by flow cytometry on a PBMC aliquot from every donor. The library was obtained by 5' RACE. The listed sequencing device is Illumina HiSeq 2500. A second 7 to 11 cycle PCR used a sample-barcoded 5' primer and a J-beta primer mix. Each TCR beta cDNA molecule received a unique molecular identifier from a template-switch 5' adaptor carrying 12 random nucleotides. Each sample yielded at least 2.5 million CDR3-containing paired-end reads. First-strand cDNA was synthesized from all RNA with the Mint cDNA synthesis kit, primed by a TRBC-specific oligonucleotide. All cDNA was treated with uracil-DNA glycosylase and then went through a first 18-cycle PCR with the universal primers M1SS and BC2_uni_R. Per the source publication's procedure: For normalization, 1 million high-quality reads were randomly selected from each sample, with every read carrying a distinct molecular identifier. Reads with shared molecular identifiers were discarded instead of being binned into consensus sequences. CDR3 identification, clonotype clustering and error correction used MiTCR with a Q25 quality threshold and the strictest error-elimination algorithm. Lower-bound total TCR beta diversity was estimated with a nonparametric unseen species model using Euler transformation. The public reads were reprocessed in TCRdb via fastp at Q25 and MiXCR, keeping in-frame beta chains. Duplicate CDR3 protein sequences are folded into a single record with the most common DNA and genes. The V and J calls, along with clone size, are taken from TCRdb and not from the paper's own processing. The sample data list some 1.6 million distinct CDR3 sequences, and roughly 32% of these were observed just once. Clones ranked in the top ten supply 10% to 12% of the sample.

The origin of this receptor is a woman in her thirties in good health. Sequenced sample: blood.

The DNA sequence is given as TGCGCCGGCAGCGAAGATGGGCCTTACACCTACAATGAGCAGTTCTTC. Its translation reads: CAGSEDGPYTYNEQFF. Rearrangement joined TRBV4-1 to TRBJ2-1, with the D gene uncertain. In the germline V gene, CDR1 corresponds to MGHRA and CDR2 to YSYEKL. The CDR3 goes from the cysteine to the phenylalanine over 16 residues. The read is trimmed to its CDR3 DNA, 48 bases read in frame from base 1.